This TCR beta chain was recovered during a study of persistence of HIV-infected CD4 T cells (TCRdb year 2020). Broadly, across the study: Suppressive ART had been received by participants for a median of roughly eight years. Peripheral blood samples of up to roughly 180 mL were taken at multiple time points, with the exception of a couple of participants who underwent leukapheresis at a single time point. The study isolated CMV- and HIV-1 Gag-responding CD4+ T cells from ART-treated individuals to examine antigen-driven clonal expansion of HIV-1-infected cells. The clonality of all cells in each sorted population was assessed by TCRbeta sequencing, whereas the clonality of infected cells was assessed by proviral sequencing. Cross-participant TCR cluster analysis included about eight participants for CMV and more than five participants for Gag. General study outcomes and caveats: A correlation was observed between TCR oligoclonality and proviral oligoclonality within the same sorted populations. TCRbeta richness in CMV- and Gag-responding cells was significantly lower than in anti-CD3/anti-CD28-responding cells; CMV-responding cells had higher oligoclonality than CD3/CD28-stimulated and Gag-responding cells. Bulk TCR analyses could not be restricted to the rare CMV-responding cells that actually carried HIV-1 proviruses. The study involved few individuals and tested only a limited range of antigens. Antigen-responding cells were enriched for degenerate expanded CDR3beta sequences, which suggests convergent selection of CD4+ responses to CMV and Gag.

The intended sense of this specimen's treatment or condition label: suppressive antiretroviral therapy. A pool of overlapping 15-mer peptides from HIV-1 Gag, at 0.95 to 1 ug per peptide per mL, was used to stimulate the cells. Sorting of responding CD4+ T cells was based on upregulation of both CD40 ligand and CD69. Participants were HIV-1-infected adults who started suppressive ART during chronic infection. For at least 4 years, the participants' plasma HIV-1 RNA had been undetectable, below 50 copies/mL. To be included, participants needed a CD4+ T cell count above 400 cells/uL and a positive CMV serology. Before stimulation, PBMCs were isolated using density centrifugation and then depleted of CD8+ T cells. CD8-depleted PBMCs were stimulated for 15 to 20 hours with anti-CD28/CD49d costimulation, CD40-blocking antibody and enfuvirtide to prevent new infections. Cell sorting was performed on a Beckman Coulter MoFlo Legacy or XDP sorter, and dead cells were excluded with propidium iodide. The QIAamp DNA Mini Kit was used for genomic DNA extraction from samples above one million cells, and the Quick-DNA Microprep Kit was used otherwise.

The immunoSEQ hsTCRB assay version 4 in survey mode was used to sequence TCRbeta repertoires from genomic DNA. Genomic DNA was diluted to about 10 ng/uL, using up to roughly 1 ug per sample for TCRbeta sequencing. Per the authors' processing: TCRbeta data analysis was done in ImmunoSeq Analyzer 3.0, and diversity was calculated on productive nucleotide rearrangements. Using the Immunarch R package, the improved Chao index served to estimate lower-bound TCR diversity and the Gini coefficient served to estimate clonality. Different nucleotide rearrangements encoding the same CDR3beta amino acid sequence were counted as distinct clonotypes. Differential abundance analysis found TCRbeta sequences that were significantly enriched in antigen-responding cells compared with anti-CD3/anti-CD28-activated cells. GLIPH2 grouped TCRs by predicted peptide-MHC specificity, both within each participant and across combined participant data sets. TCRdb mirrors the immuneACCESS table, restricted to in-frame sequences. Some clones are absent from its copies; in checked studies, under half trace to an unresolved V gene, and the reason for the others is unknown. The DNA gave D and trimming, while V, J and clone size come from that table. Here the sample has some 23,000 clones; around two thirds occur a single time. About 1.7% of the sample lies in the top ten.

Turning to this clone: Its antigen target is currently unknown. Per-base qualities were not stored, and no clone one base away is much larger.

CDR1 SGHVS and CDR2 FQNEAQ were looked up in the germline V gene. Compared with germline, V lacks 2 bases and J lacks 8 bases; bases without a gene match: 11. The CDR3 has 16 amino acids, counting the end cysteine and phenylalanine. Kept here is only the CDR3 DNA, which spans 48 bases and is read in frame from base 1. The sequence came from an adult man with HIV who was CMV-seropositive. The specimen was CD4+ T cells sorted from PBMCs after roughly 18-hour stimulation, collected from a patient who received antiretroviral therapy. In the paper's terms, the cell subset or site label means: CD40L+CD69+ CD4 T cells responding to HIV-1 Gag peptides. The rearrangement combines TRBV7-8 with TRBJ1-2; 10 central nucleotides agree with TRBD1. The CDR3 reads as follows: CASSLSSGRTGGGYTF. The DNA sequence is as follows: TGTGCCAGCAGCTTAAGCTCAGGAAGGACAGGGGGAGGCTACACCTTC.